Presented here are 8 T cell receptor beta chains from one specimen sequenced in a study of T cells and Merkel cell carcinoma outcomes. The data were produced by immunoSEQ multiplex PCR, yet TCRdb's version contains in-frame clones alone and is incomplete. Here the sample spans a few hundred clones, less than 95% being singletons. The sample was tumor tissue from Merkel cell carcinoma. Source of these receptors: a human donor with Merkel cell carcinoma.

This clone is a singleton in its sample. The chain couples TRBV7-9 to TRBJ1-2, with 7 bases aligning to TRBD1. This CDR3 is built from 13 residues. V dropped 8 bases and J dropped 4; count of bases not matched to a gene: 7. CDR1 SEHNR and CDR2 FQNEAQ come from the germline V gene (reference sequence). CDR3 sequence: CASRGWTGYGYTF. CDR3 sequence (DNA): TGTGCCAGCCGAGGTTGGACAGGCTATGGCTACACCTTC.

V usage is TRBV29-1 and J usage is TRBJ1-4; TRBD1 matches 9 bases. The CDR3 loop spans 12 amino acids. V gave up 4 bases and J gave up 8 bases; unmatched junction bases: 2. Per the germline V gene, CDR1 is SQVTM and CDR2 is ANQGSEA. The CDR3 region has the DNA TGCAGCGTTGGAACAGGGGGCGAAAAACTGTTTTTT. It codes for CSVGTGGEKLFF.

This clone has a single count. The junction and the germline gene differ at one end; a read error may be behind it. The chain joins TRBV6-1 to TRBJ2-7; the match to TRBD1 covers 9 bases. This CDR3 has 13 amino acids. Per the germline V gene, CDR1 is MNHNS and CDR2 is SASEGT. DNA of the CDR3: TGTGCCATTACCGGGACAGGGTTGAACGAGCAGTACTTT. Translated: CAITGTGLNEQYF.

This clone was counted once. This chain uses TRBV14 with TRBJ2-5; D could derive from TRBD1 or TRBD2 (5 bases each). V lost 4 bases to trimming and J lost 3 bases, with 6 bases between them. Germline assignment: CDR1 SGHDN and CDR2 FVKESK. The CDR3 totals 12 residues. The CDR3 DNA reads TGTGCCAGCAGCCGGGGGAAAGAGACCCAGTACTTC. This gives the protein CASSRGKETQYF. The full variable domain, with the rest looked up from reference TRBV14 and TRBJ2-5, is EAGVTQFPSHSVIEKGQTVTLRCDPISGHDNLYWYRRVMGKEIKFLLHFVKESKQDESGMPNNRFLAERTGGTYSTLKVQPAELEDSGVYFCASSRGKETQYFGPGTRLLVL.

The J gene is TRBJ1-1, the V gene TRBV4-2; D gene ambiguous. Germline CDR1 reads LGHNA; CDR2 reads YNFKEQ. V dropped 0 bases and J dropped 3 bases, with 14 bases sitting between them. The CDR3 spans 16 residues. CDR3 amino acids: CASSQDLERVHTEAFF. The CDR3, as DNA: TGTGCCAGCAGCCAAGATCTTGAGAGGGTACACACTGAAGCTTTCTTT.

This clone was picked up a small number of times. This chain joins TRBV9 and TRBJ1-5; D possibly corresponds to TRBD1 (5 bases). CDR1 and CDR2 from the germline V gene are SGDLS and YYNGEE. V was pared by 4 bases and J by 5 bases, with 13 bases between. This CDR3 spans 14 amino acids. The CDR3 DNA sequence: TGTGCCAGCAGCCTGGGGGATACTCATCAGCCCCAGCATTTT. This translates into CASSLGDTHQPQHF.

DNA of the CDR3: TGTGCCAGCAGCTTAGTAAGTGGGGCCCAGCCCCAGCATTTT. Protein sequence: CASSLVSGAQPQHF. The gene calls are TRBV7-6 and TRBJ1-5; maybe TRBD1 (5 bases). With 1 base removed from V and 7 bases from J, the gap between germline ends came to 11 bases. The CDR3 totals 14 residues. The germline gives CDR1 SGHVS, CDR2 FNYEAQ.

The V gene is TRBV7-6, the J gene TRBJ2-3, with TRBD1 matching 8 bases. The V and J ends lost 6 bases and 5 bases, in that order; junction bases with no gene match: 4. CDR3 length: 13 residues. From germline, CDR1 is SGHVS and CDR2 FNYEAQ. The CDR3 sequence: CASRRTGGDTQYF. The CDR3 nucleotides are TGTGCCAGCAGACGCACAGGGGGAGATACGCAGTATTTT.